Below are 28 T cell receptor beta chains sequenced from a single sample in a study of T cell repertoires in cytomegalovirus infection. TCRdb fed the reads into MiXCR, producing one record per CDR3 protein. The sample lists roughly 87,000 distinct CDR3 sequences; roughly 29% were seen once. What these receptors recognize is not known. Sequencing was performed on CD8+ T cells from cultured PBMCs, taken from culture after CMV antigen stimulation. These receptors all come from a human donor in good health (CMV status not recorded). Some clones in this sample may be carry-over from other donors' samples.

The chain links TRBV12-3 or TRBV12-4 to TRBJ2-1, with D perhaps TRBD1 (5 bases). V was trimmed by 1 base and J by 10 bases, leaving 8 bases between them. CDR3 length equals 12 residues. The CDR3 DNA reads TGTGCCAGCAGTTTAGACAGGATGGAGCAGTTCTTC. Residues: CASSLDRMEQFF.

This clonotype appeared once. The rearrangement links TRBV7-4 to TRBJ2-1; no reliable D call. This CDR3 spans 13 amino acids. Trimming pared 7 bases from V and 6 bases from J, leaving 13 bases between. Germline V gene sequence: CDR1 SGHVT, CDR2 SQSDAQ. CDR3 residues: CASTLNGVNEQFF. CDR3 nucleotide sequence: TGTGCCAGCACTTTAAACGGAGTCAATGAGCAGTTCTTC. Supplemented by reference TRBV7-4 and TRBJ2-1, the full variable domain reads GAGVSQSPRYKVAKRGRDVALRCDSISGHVTLYWYRQTLGQGSEVLTYSQSDAQRDKSGRPSGRFSAERPERSVSTLKIQRTEQGDSAVYLCASTLNGVNEQFFGPGTRLTVL.

The chain joins TRBV7-9 to TRBJ1-1, with D possibly matching TRBD1 (5 bases). CDR3 size: 13 residues. Trimming shortened V by 5 bases and J by 5 bases, and 12 bases separated the two germline ends. The germline gives CDR1 SEHNR, CDR2 FQNEAQ (reference sequence). CDR3 sequence reads: CASSTVGGTEAFF. CDR3 nucleotides: TGTGCCAGCAGCACCGTCGGGGGGACTGAAGCTTTCTTT.

The chain couples TRBV7-9 to TRBJ2-1, with D tentatively TRBD1 (5 bases). With 0 bases removed from V and 6 bases from J, the gap between germline ends came to 6 bases. Germline V CDR1 and CDR2: SEHNR, FQNEAQ (reference sequence). This CDR3 spans 13 amino acids. The CDR3 sequence is CASSLAGLNEQFF. CDR3 nucleotides: TGTGCCAGCAGCTTAGCGGGGCTCAATGAGCAGTTCTTC.

Only a few counts were recorded for this clonotype. The CDR3 DNA reads TGTGCCAGCAGAGACGGACTAGCGGGGGATGGAGAGACCCAGTACTTC. It encodes CASRDGLAGDGETQYF. This chain joins TRBV6-1 and TRBJ2-5; 13 nucleotides line up with TRBD2. V trimming: 6 bases; J trimming: 4 bases; junction bases outside the gene matches: 8. CDR1 and CDR2 (germline): MNHNS, SASEGT. CDR3 size: 16 residues.

This clonotype was observed a few times. V is TRBV11-1 and J is TRBJ2-7; D perhaps matches TRBD1 (6 bases). Deletions cut 3 bases from V and 6 bases from J, with 9 bases between. Germline CDR1 is SGHAT and CDR2 is FQDESV (reference sequence). This CDR3 has 12 residues. The chain's CDR3 is CASSLDSGEQYF. The CDR3 DNA is TGTGCCAGCAGCTTGGACAGTGGCGAGCAGTACTTC.

The sample holds many counts of this clonotype. The J gene is TRBJ2-1, the V gene TRBV4-1; 7 nucleotides align to TRBD1. The CDR3 extends over 17 amino acids. Germline trimming cut 3 bases from V and 5 bases from J; bases unmatched to any gene: 13. CDR1 and CDR2 (germline): MGHRA, YSYEKL. The CDR3 sequence: CASSHLRGGPGDNEQFF. As DNA, the CDR3 is TGCGCCAGCAGCCACTTAAGAGGGGGCCCAGGGGACAATGAGCAGTTCTTC.

The J gene is TRBJ2-1, the V gene TRBV7-3, with 7 nucleotides matching TRBD2. The trim removed 5 bases at V and 0 bases at J, leaving 4 bases unmatched. CDR1 SGHTA and CDR2 FQGTGA come from the germline V gene. The CDR3 is 15 amino acids. The CDR3 region is CASSRSGVSYNEQFF. CDR3 DNA: TGTGCCAGCAGCCGCAGCGGGGTCTCCTACAATGAGCAGTTCTTC.

The rearrangement links TRBV5-1 to TRBJ1-2; 10 bases are a match to TRBD1. J gave up 5 bases and V 5 bases, and 9 bases lay outside the gene matches. The CDR3 extends over 15 amino acids. The germline V gene has CDR1 SGHRS and CDR2 YFSETQ. The CDR3 is CASSPGQGVRYGYTF. In nucleotides, the CDR3 is TGCGCCAGCAGTCCCGGACAGGGGGTTCGGTATGGCTACACCTTC. The full variable domain, rest sourced from reference TRBV5-1 and TRBJ1-2, is KAGVTQTPRYLIKTRGQQVTLSCSPISGHRSVSWYQQTPGQGLQFLFEYFSETQRNKGNFPGRFSGRQFSNSRSEMNVSTLELGDSALYLCASSPGQGVRYGYTFGSGTRLTVV.

This clonotype was seen ten or more times. The chain is built from TRBV7-8 and TRBJ2-3, with 7 bases matching TRBD2. The CDR3 runs 14 residues. Germline CDR1 SGHVS, CDR2 FQNEAQ. After removal of 0 bases from V and 4 bases from J, the junction contained 1 base not matched to a gene. CDR3 in amino acids: CASSLAGGADTQYF. CDR3 DNA sequence: TGTGCCAGCAGCTTAGCGGGGGGGGCAGATACGCAGTATTTT.

The rearrangement uses TRBV12-3 or TRBV12-4 and TRBJ2-5, with 7 bases that match TRBD1. The V segment lost 9 bases and the J segment 0 bases; nucleotides outside the gene matches: 4. This CDR3 has 13 residues. The CDR3: CASKQGHQETQYF. Here the CDR3 DNA reads TGTGCCAGTAAACAGGGGCACCAAGAGACCCAGTACTTC.

J is TRBJ2-1 and V is TRBV12-3 or TRBV12-4; 9 bases are a match to TRBD2. Unmatched junction bases numbered 4, after V lost 4 bases and J lost 0 bases. The CDR3 sequence is 16 residues long. The DNA for the CDR3 is TGTGCCAGCAGTTCCCAGACTAGCGGCTCCTACAATGAGCAGTTCTTC. It yields the protein CASSSQTSGSYNEQFF.

V is TRBV3-1 and J is TRBJ2-2; 9 bases map to TRBD2. CDR1 and CDR2 from the germline V gene are LGHDT and YNNKEL (reference sequence). J was trimmed by 1 base and V by 3 bases; bases with no gene match: 3. The CDR3 length is 16 residues. CDR3 protein: CASSQSSGENTGELFF. The CDR3 nucleotides are TGTGCCAGCAGCCAGTCTAGCGGGGAGAACACCGGGGAGCTGTTTTTT.

V and J are TRBV20-1 and TRBJ1-1; the D gene is possibly TRBD1 (5 bases). The CDR3 contains 13 residues. Germline lookup yields CDR1 DFQATT and CDR2 SNEGSKA (reference sequence). CDR3 coding DNA: TGCGGGGACGGGACGGCTTTGAACACTGAAGCTTTCTTT. It encodes CGDGTALNTEAFF.

This clonotype was picked up a small number of times. The chain carries TRBV28 and TRBJ2-7; TRBD2 matches at 8 bases. The CDR3 spans 15 residues. The germline gives CDR1 MDHEN, CDR2 SYDVKM. Germline trimming cut 5 bases from V and 4 bases from J; bases unmatched to any gene: 10. The CDR3 protein is CASSTRGLAIYEQYF. The CDR3, as DNA: TGTGCCAGCAGTACCCGCGGACTAGCTATATACGAGCAGTACTTC.

This clonotype was detected ten times or more. The chain is built from TRBV6-2 or TRBV6-3 and TRBJ2-2; D is undetermined. V lost 2 bases to trimming and J lost 4 bases, with 8 bases between them. This CDR3 spans 14 amino acids. Germline V gives CDR1 MNHEY, CDR2 SVGEGT. The CDR3 is CASSYTALTGELFF. Written as DNA, the CDR3 is TGTGCCAGCAGTTACACAGCTCTCACCGGGGAGCTGTTTTTT.

This clonotype was found a few times. The chain is built from TRBV4-1 and TRBJ1-6; D not certain. Per germline, CDR1 MGHRA and CDR2 YSYEKL. Trimming took 1 base from V and 7 from J, leaving 8 bases between them. The CDR3 runs to 14 residues. The CDR3 sequence: CASSQVQRNSPLHF. The CDR3 nucleotides are TGCGCCAGCAGCCAAGTTCAAAGGAATTCACCCCTCCACTTT.

This sequence joins TRBV27 and TRBJ2-2, with 11 bases fitting TRBD2. There are 18 residues in the CDR3. The V gene's germline CDR1 is MNHEY and CDR2 SMNVEV (reference sequence). V trimming: 2 bases; J trimming: 7 bases; junction bases outside the gene matches: 12. The CDR3 loop is CASSLDSGGARSGGELFF. In DNA, the CDR3 is TGTGCCAGCAGTTTAGATAGCGGGGGGGCAAGGTCTGGCGGGGAGCTGTTTTTT.

The chain's CDR3 is CASSLRDRDEQYF. CDR3 sequence (DNA): TGTGCCAGCAGTTTAAGGGACAGGGACGAGCAGTACTTC. The V gene is TRBV12-3 or TRBV12-4, the J gene TRBJ2-7; 9 nucleotides line up with TRBD1. The CDR3 is made up of 13 amino acids. The V segment lost 2 bases and the J segment 5 bases; nucleotides outside the gene matches: 1.

The rearrangement uses TRBV5-4 and TRBJ2-5; 9 positions match TRBD1. Germline V CDR1 and CDR2: SGHNT, YYREEE (reference sequence). The V and J ends lost 4 bases and 5 bases, in that order; junction bases with no gene match: 6. The CDR3 length is 14 residues. CDR3 sequence: CASSAAGTGETQYF. The DNA of the CDR3 is TGTGCCAGCAGCGCGGCGGGGACAGGGGAGACCCAGTACTTC.

J is TRBJ1-2 and V is TRBV6-5; 10 bases are a match to TRBD1. Germline CDR1 is MNHEY and CDR2 is SVGAGI. This CDR3 has 14 amino acids. J was trimmed by 8 bases and V by 6 bases; bases with no gene match: 9. The DNA for the CDR3 is TGTGCCAGCAGCGGCCTCGGGACAGGGGAGGGCTACACCTTC. As protein: CASSGLGTGEGYTF.

This clonotype showed up just a few times. This chain joins TRBV7-9 and TRBJ2-1, with D tentatively TRBD1 (6 bases). CDR1 and CDR2 from the germline V gene are SEHNR and FQNEAQ (reference sequence). The CDR3 is 16 residues long. V was shortened by 2 bases and J by 8 bases, with 19 bases between the two germline ends. CDR3 sequence (DNA): TGTGCCAGCAGCTTAAGGACAAACCCCCCAGGGGATGAGCAGTTCTTC. This translates into CASSLRTNPPGDEQFF.

The chain carries TRBV2 and TRBJ1-1; possibly TRBD1 for D (5 bases). The CDR3 contains 13 residues. Deletions cut 1 base from V and 5 bases from J, with 8 bases between. Germline loops: CDR1 SNHLY, CDR2 FYNNEI. CDR3 sequence: CASSEDPGTEAFF. In nucleotides, the CDR3 is TGTGCCAGCAGTGAAGACCCAGGGACTGAAGCTTTCTTT. Using reference TRBV2 and TRBJ1-1 for the parts outside the CDR3, the full variable domain is EPEVTQTPSHQVTQMGQEVILRCVPISNHLYFYWYRQILGQKVEFLVSFYNNEISEKSEIFDDQFSVERPDGSNFTLKIRSTKLEDSAMYFCASSEDPGTEAFFGQGTRLTVV.

This clonotype was counted many times. The chain joins TRBV2 to TRBJ1-4; perhaps TRBD1 as D (5 bases). The V gene lost 6 bases and the J gene lost 6 bases, with 20 bases spanning the gap. The CDR3 is 16 amino acids. CDR1 is SNHLY and CDR2 is FYNNEI in the germline V gene. CDR3 in amino acids: CASREGIRAFYEKLFF. DNA of the CDR3: TGTGCCAGCAGAGAGGGCATCAGGGCGTTCTATGAAAAACTGTTTTTT.

This clonotype was observed a handful of times. This chain links TRBV6-1 with TRBJ1-2; D is uncertain. The CDR3 consists of 14 residues. V was pared by 1 base and J by 1 base, with 7 bases between. Germline V gene lookup returns CDR1 MNHNS and CDR2 SASEGT. CDR3 amino acids: CASSEVSHNYGYTF. CDR3 DNA: TGTGCCAGCAGTGAAGTCTCCCATAACTATGGCTACACCTTC.

Ten or more counts support this clonotype. The chain recombines TRBV20-1 with TRBJ2-3; 13 bases line up with TRBD2. Germline values: CDR1 DFQATT, CDR2 SNEGSKA (reference sequence). Trimming removed 3 bases from V and 3 bases from J; junction bases left unmatched: 3. The CDR3 is made up of 15 amino acids. The CDR3 protein is CSASTSGGATDTQYF. In DNA, the CDR3 is TGCAGTGCTAGCACTAGCGGGGGGGCGACAGATACGCAGTATTTT.

This clonotype was detected only a few times. The gene calls are TRBV7-9 and TRBJ1-2, with D possibly TRBD1 on 5 matching bases. Germline loops: CDR1 SEHNR, CDR2 FQNEAQ (reference sequence). V shed 5 bases and J shed 4 bases, with 17 bases lying between them. CDR3 length: 15 residues. In DNA, the CDR3 is TGTGCCAGCAGCCTAGGGGAACGGCCCCTCTATGGCTACACCTTC. The encoded protein is CASSLGERPLYGYTF.

The chain carries TRBV7-8 and TRBJ1-2; D unresolved. With 4 bases removed from V and 4 bases from J, the gap between germline ends came to 16 bases. The CDR3 contains 15 residues. Per the germline V gene, CDR1 is SGHVS and CDR2 is FQNEAQ. In DNA, the CDR3 is TGTGCCAGCAGCTGGGAAGGCCTAACGGGCTATGGCTACACCTTC. Translating gives CASSWEGLTGYGYTF.